A selection of T cell receptor beta chains follows, all from one sample in a study of blood T cell repertoires in COVID-19. Assay used: immunoSEQ multiplex PCR; TCRdb lists only in-frame clones, some missing. The data show some 380,000 clones, roughly 90% seen once. Sequenced material: peripheral blood. The source is a young man with active or convalescent COVID-19. CDR3s include the opening cysteine and the closing phenylalanine or tryptophan. D genes are given only for firm matches. Clone size, where shown, is once, few, many, or a class for clones that have expanded.

TGTGCCAGCAGCCTGGGACAGGGGAACTCTGGGGCCAACGTGCTGACTTTC	CASSLGQGNSGANVLTF	TRBD1	-	TRBV7-6	TRBJ2-6
TGTGCCAGCAGGACCCCCGGGACAGGGGTGGGCGAGCAGTACTTC	CASRTPGTGVGEQYF	TRBD1	-	TRBV6-5	TRBJ2-7
TGCAGCGTTGATATCACCGGTTCTGGAAACACCATATATTTT	CSVDITGSGNTIYF	-	-	TRBV29-1	TRBJ1-3
TGTGCCAGCAGCTTAGAGGGTCTCTCCTACGAGCAGTACTTC	CASSLEGLSYEQYF	-	-	TRBV5-8	TRBJ2-7
TGTGCCAGCAGTTTCTTCAGGGGCGACTATGGCTACACCTTC	CASSFFRGDYGYTF	-	-	TRBV28	TRBJ1-2
TGCGCCAGCAGCCGGGACAGGGAAGTCAATGAGCAGTTCTTC	CASSRDREVNEQFF	TRBD1	-	TRBV4-3	TRBJ2-1
TGTGCCAGCAGTTTGACAGGGGGCTATGGCTACACCTTC	CASSLTGGYGYTF	TRBD1	once	TRBV27	TRBJ1-2
TGTGCCAGCAGTGAGGGGGGGAGCTACGAGCAGTACTTC	CASSEGGSYEQYF	-	-	TRBV27	TRBJ2-7
TGTGCCAGCAGCTTACCCTATAGCAATCAGCCCCAGCATTTT	CASSLPYSNQPQHF	-	few	TRBV7-2	TRBJ1-5
TGTGCCAGCAGGGAGGTCAGAGGCACAGATACGCAGTATTTT	CASREVRGTDTQYF	-	-	TRBV6-6	TRBJ2-3
TGTGCCAGCAGTACTACTTCGGCTAGCGGCGCCTACGAGCAGTACTTC	CASSTTSASGAYEQYF	TRBD2	-	TRBV27	TRBJ2-7
TGTGCCAGCAGCACTGGGACTAAGGGCCTCAATGAGCAGTTCTTC	CASSTGTKGLNEQFF	TRBD2	-	TRBV11-2	TRBJ2-1
TGTGCCAGCAGCGTAGTTGGCGGCAGCACAGATACGCAGTATTTT	CASSVVGGSTDTQYF	-	-	TRBV9	TRBJ2-3
TGTGCCAGCAGCCACATGGACAACCTGAACACTGAAGCTTTCTTT	CASSHMDNLNTEAFF	-	-	TRBV14	TRBJ1-1
TGTGCCAGGAGTACGACTAGCGGGAGGGTAGGGGCCAACGTCCTGACTTTC	CARSTTSGRVGANVLTF	TRBD2	-	TRBV19	TRBJ2-6
TGTGCCAGCAGGCAGACGGGATCCTACGAGCAGTACTTC	CASRQTGSYEQYF	-	-	TRBV28	TRBJ2-7
TGTGCCAGCAGGGGACAGGGGGCCCCAGATACGCAGTATTTT	CASRGQGAPDTQYF	TRBD1	-	TRBV3-1/TRBV3-2	TRBJ2-3
TGTGCCAGCAGTTACTTGGCAGGCCAGGGGGAGACCCAGTACTTC	CASSYLAGQGETQYF	-	-	TRBV6-5	TRBJ2-5
TGTGCCAGCAGTTACCGTTCGGACTATGGCTACACCTTC	CASSYRSDYGYTF	-	-	TRBV6-2/TRBV6-3	TRBJ1-2
TGCGCCAGCAGCCACTCCCAGACAGCGAACACTGAAGCTTTCTTT	CASSHSQTANTEAFF	-	-	TRBV4-1	TRBJ1-1
TGTGCCAGCAGCCCCCAAGGGGTAATGAAGAACACTGAAGCTTTCTTT	CASSPQGVMKNTEAFF	-	-	TRBV4-2	TRBJ1-1
TGTGCCAGCAGCCCCGATCGGGGAGTTTATGAAGCTTTCTTT	CASSPDRGVYEAFF	-	-	TRBV6-5	TRBJ1-1
TGTGCCAGCAGCCAAGTTACAGGGGAAGGCTACACCTTC	CASSQVTGEGYTF	TRBD1	-	TRBV4-2	TRBJ1-2
TGTGCCAGCAGTGCCACTAGCGGGGCCGCCTACGAGCAGTACTTC	CASSATSGAAYEQYF	TRBD2	-	TRBV2	TRBJ2-7
TGTGCCAGTACTCAGGACAGGGAGAATCAGCCCCAGCATTTT	CASTQDRENQPQHF	TRBD1	-	TRBV19	TRBJ1-5
TGTGCCAGCAGCCAAGATTCTTCTAGCGGGGGGATATACAATGAGCAGTTCTTC	CASSQDSSSGGIYNEQFF	TRBD2	-	TRBV4-2	TRBJ2-1
TGCGCCAGCCGCGACAGGGGGCTCACTGAAGCTTTCTTT	CASRDRGLTEAFF	TRBD1	many	TRBV5-1	TRBJ1-1
TGTGCCAGTAGTATAGTGCGGGGGAGCGGCAATCAGCCCCAGCATTTT	CASSIVRGSGNQPQHF	-	once	TRBV19	TRBJ1-5
TGTGCCAGCAGTTTCCTCGGACAGGGGATGAGGGAGCAGTACTTC	CASSFLGQGMREQYF	TRBD1	-	TRBV27	TRBJ2-7